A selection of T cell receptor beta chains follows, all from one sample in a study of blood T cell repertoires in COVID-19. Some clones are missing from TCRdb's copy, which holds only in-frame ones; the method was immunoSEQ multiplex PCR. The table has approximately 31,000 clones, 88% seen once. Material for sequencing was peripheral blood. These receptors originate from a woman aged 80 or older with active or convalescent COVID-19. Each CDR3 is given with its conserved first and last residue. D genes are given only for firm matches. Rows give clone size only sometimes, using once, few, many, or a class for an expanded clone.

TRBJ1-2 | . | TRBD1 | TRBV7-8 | CASSPPLGDRAGGGYTF | TGTGCCAGCAGCCCTCCCCTCGGGGACAGGGCGGGAGGTGGCTACACCTTC
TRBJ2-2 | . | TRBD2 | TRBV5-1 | CASSPRTSGGFGTGELFF | TGCGCCAGCAGCCCTAGGACTAGCGGGGGTTTCGGCACCGGGGAGCTGTTTTTT
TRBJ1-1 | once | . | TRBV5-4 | CASSLRVVTEAFF | TGTGCCAGCAGCTTGCGGGTCGTAACTGAAGCTTTCTTT
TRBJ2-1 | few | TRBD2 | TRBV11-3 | CASSFSGGGIHEQFF | TGTGCCAGCAGCTTTAGCGGGGGGGGAATTCATGAGCAGTTCTTC
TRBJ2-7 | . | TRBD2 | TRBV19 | CASSIFAGGYEQYF | TGTGCCAGTAGTATCTTTGCGGGGGGGTACGAGCAGTACTTC
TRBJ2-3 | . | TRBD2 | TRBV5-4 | CASSPRLPGGTTDTQYF | TGTGCCAGCAGCCCCCGCCTTCCGGGGGGGACCACAGATACGCAGTATTTT
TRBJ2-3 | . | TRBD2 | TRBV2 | CASTWGRGGNTQYF | TGTGCCAGCACCTGGGGGCGGGGGGGGAATACGCAGTATTTT
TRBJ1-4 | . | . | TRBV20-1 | CSALRQKLFF | TGCAGTGCCCTGAGACAAAAGCTGTTTTTT
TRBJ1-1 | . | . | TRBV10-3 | CAISENRGLGTEAFF | TGTGCCATCAGTGAGAATCGGGGTCTGGGCACTGAAGCTTTCTTT
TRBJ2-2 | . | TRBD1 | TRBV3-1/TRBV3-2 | CASSSRHRGTTGELFF | TGTGCCAGCAGTTCCCGACACAGGGGGACCACCGGGGAGCTGTTTTTT